This T cell receptor beta chain appears in the sequencing data of a study of OX40 agonist ivuxolimab in advanced cancers. Study context: Three patients responded partially, comprising one with hepatocellular carcinoma and two with cutaneous melanoma. Study conclusions and caveats: Some nonresponders additionally presented with little normalized T-cell clonal expansion.

Trimming removed 4 bases at V and 7 bases at J, with 5 bases between. CDR1 is MNHNY, CDR2 SVGAGI, per germline (reference sequence). The CDR3 is 12 amino acids. The sample holds a few counts of this clone. The antigen remains undetermined. Libraries were prepared by immunoSEQ multiplex PCR; TCRdb keeps only in-frame clonotypes and omits some of them. The table shows more than 35,000 clones, with about 80% occurring only once. The chain couples TRBV6-6 to TRBJ1-6; D gene uncertain. The material sequenced was CD4+ or CD8+ T cells sorted from blood, taken in a trial of the OX40 agonist ivuxolimab. This clonotype was sampled from an adult with an advanced solid tumor such as melanoma, head and neck, liver or kidney cancer. The CDR3 here is CASSLVNSPLHF. The CDR3 DNA sequence: TGTGCCAGCAGTTTGGTGAATTCACCCCTCCACTTT.